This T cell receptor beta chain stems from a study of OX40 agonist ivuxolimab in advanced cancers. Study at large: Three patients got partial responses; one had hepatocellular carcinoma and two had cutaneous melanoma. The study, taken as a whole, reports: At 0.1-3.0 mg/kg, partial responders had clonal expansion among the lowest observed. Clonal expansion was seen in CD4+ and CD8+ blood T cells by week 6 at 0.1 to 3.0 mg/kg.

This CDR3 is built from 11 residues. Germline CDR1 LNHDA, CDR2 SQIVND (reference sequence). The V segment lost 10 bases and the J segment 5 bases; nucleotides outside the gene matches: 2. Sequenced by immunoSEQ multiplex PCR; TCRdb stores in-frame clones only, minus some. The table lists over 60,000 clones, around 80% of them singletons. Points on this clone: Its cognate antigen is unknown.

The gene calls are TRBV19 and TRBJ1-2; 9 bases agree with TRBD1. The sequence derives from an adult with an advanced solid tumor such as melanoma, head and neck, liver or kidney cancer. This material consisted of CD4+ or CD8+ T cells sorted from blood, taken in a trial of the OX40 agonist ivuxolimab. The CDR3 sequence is CATGTGYGYTF. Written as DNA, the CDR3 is TGTGCCACCGGGACAGGGTATGGCTACACCTTC.